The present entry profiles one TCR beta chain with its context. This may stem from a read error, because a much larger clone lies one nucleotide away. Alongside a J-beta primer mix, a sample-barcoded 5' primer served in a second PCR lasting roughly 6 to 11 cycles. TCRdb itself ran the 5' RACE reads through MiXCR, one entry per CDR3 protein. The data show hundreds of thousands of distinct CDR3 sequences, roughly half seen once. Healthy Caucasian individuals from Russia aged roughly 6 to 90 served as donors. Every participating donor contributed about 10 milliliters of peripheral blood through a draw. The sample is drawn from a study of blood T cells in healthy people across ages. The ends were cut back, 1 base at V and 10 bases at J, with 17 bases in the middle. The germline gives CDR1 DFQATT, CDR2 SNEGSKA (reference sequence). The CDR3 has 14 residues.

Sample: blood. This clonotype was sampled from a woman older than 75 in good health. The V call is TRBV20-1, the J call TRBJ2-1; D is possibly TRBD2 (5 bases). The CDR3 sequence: CSARVQRLTYEQFF. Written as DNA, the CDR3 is TGCAGTGCTAGAGTTCAGCGGCTTACCTACGAGCAGTTCTTC.